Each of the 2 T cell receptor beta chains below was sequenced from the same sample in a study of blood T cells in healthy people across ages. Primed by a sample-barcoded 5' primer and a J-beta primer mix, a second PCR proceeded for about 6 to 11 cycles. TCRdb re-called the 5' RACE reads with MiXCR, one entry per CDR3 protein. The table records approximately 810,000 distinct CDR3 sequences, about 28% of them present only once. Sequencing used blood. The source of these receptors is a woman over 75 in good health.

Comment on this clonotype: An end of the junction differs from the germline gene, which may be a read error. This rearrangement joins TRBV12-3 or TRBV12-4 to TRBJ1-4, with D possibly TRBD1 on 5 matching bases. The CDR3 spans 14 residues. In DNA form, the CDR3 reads TGTGCCGGCAGTTTACGGGGGACTAATGAAAAACTGTTTTTT. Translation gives CAGSLRGTNEKLFF.

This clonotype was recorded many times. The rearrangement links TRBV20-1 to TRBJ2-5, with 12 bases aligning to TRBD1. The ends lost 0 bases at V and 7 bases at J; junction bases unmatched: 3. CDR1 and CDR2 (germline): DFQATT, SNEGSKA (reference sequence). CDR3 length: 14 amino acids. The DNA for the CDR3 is TGCAGTGCTAGAGAGGGACAGGGGGCACGGACCCAGTACTTC. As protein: CSAREGQGARTQYF.